Listed here is a single TCR beta chain. Original processing methods: By means of reference gene primer amplification, nucleated cell counts were estimated. Clones were sequenced by immunoSEQ multiplex PCR, and TCRdb holds only the in-frame ones, with some missing. The DNA was the basis for D and trimming; V, J and clone size are from that table. The table has fewer than 150,000 clones, under 85% seen once. The data stem from a study of blood T cell repertoires in COVID-19. Across the whole study: Acute and convalescent COVID-19 specimens originated in the United States, Italy and Spain. Sample material is recorded as cDNA or gDNA derived from T cells, B-cell-depleted T cells, or PBMCs.

Germline V gene data show CDR1 as MGHDK and CDR2 as SYGVNS. The V gene lost 6 bases and the J gene lost 3 bases, with 21 bases spanning the gap. This CDR3 is 16 amino acids long. Sequencing used peripheral blood. This clonotype was sampled from a human donor in a cohort sampled during active COVID-19. The V call is TRBV25-1, the J call TRBJ2-7; possible D gene TRBD2, 6 bases. The CDR3 nucleotides read TGTGCCAGCAGGCCTCCCGGGACTGGCCACAACTACGAGCAGTACTTC. Translating gives CASRPPGTGHNYEQYF.